This entry lists 17 T cell receptor beta chains sequenced from one sample in a study of cytomegalovirus exposure and HLA in healthy donors. Amplification used 60 Vbeta primers and 13 Jbeta primers. Method: immunoSEQ multiplex PCR; TCRdb's copy keeps in-frame clones and lacks some. The top ten hold less than 3% of the sample, which has about 130,000 clones, around 80% seen once. The specimen was PBMCs. These TCRs come from a man aged 50 or older in good health and CMV-seronegative.

V gene TRBV2 combines with J gene TRBJ1-1; no definite D call. The CDR3 extends over 11 amino acids. The V gene's germline CDR1 is SNHLY and CDR2 FYNNEI. V lost 4 bases to trimming and J lost 7 bases, with 7 bases between them. The CDR3 region is CASSVYYEAFF. The CDR3, as DNA: TGTGCCAGCAGTGTGTACTATGAAGCTTTCTTT.

This sequence joins TRBV4-2 and TRBJ1-2; D perhaps matches TRBD1 (6 bases). CDR1 and CDR2 from the germline V gene are LGHNA and YNFKEQ. V was trimmed by 0 bases and J by 1 base, leaving 6 bases between them. The CDR3 is 14 amino acids. CDR3 amino acids: CASSQDRGNYGYTF. The CDR3 DNA is TGTGCCAGCAGCCAAGACAGGGGTAACTATGGCTACACCTTC.

The genes are TRBV6-5 and TRBJ1-1, with 8 bases fitting TRBD1. Germline V gene data show CDR1 as MNHEY and CDR2 as SVGAGI. The ends lost 1 base at V and 5 bases at J; junction bases unmatched: 9. This CDR3 has 16 amino acids. The CDR3 region is CASSYLTGARLTEAFF. The CDR3 nucleotides read TGTGCCAGCAGTTACTTGACAGGGGCCAGGTTAACTGAAGCTTTCTTT.

The rearrangement uses TRBV4-1 and TRBJ2-3; unclear D gene. The V end lost 1 base, the J end lost 11 bases, and 7 bases lay between the germline ends. Germline CDR1 reads MGHRA; CDR2 reads YSYEKL. This CDR3 is 11 amino acids long. This CDR3 is CASSQASKQYF. CDR3 DNA sequence: TGCGCCAGCAGCCAAGCGAGTAAGCAGTATTTT.

In DNA form, the CDR3 reads TGTGCCAGCAGCGTCCAGGGACAGACCTACGAGCAGTACTTC. Protein: CASSVQGQTYEQYF. This chain uses TRBV2 with TRBJ2-5; TRBD1 matches at 7 bases. The closer fit of TRBJ2-7 to the DNA end suggests the J call may be wrong. CDR3 length: 14 amino acids. In germline, CDR1 is SNHLY, CDR2 FYNNEI.

V gene TRBV19 combines with J gene TRBJ2-5, with D maybe TRBD2 (6 bases). The DNA end favors TRBJ2-7, so the J call may be wrong. Germline CDR1 and CDR2: LNHDA and SQIVND (reference sequence). This CDR3 contains 14 residues. The chain's CDR3 is CASSITWDSYEQYF. The CDR3 region has the DNA TGTGCCAGTAGTATTACATGGGACTCTTACGAGCAGTACTTC.

The genes are TRBV21-1 and TRBJ1-5; TRBD1 reflects the table's D call only, with no check against the DNA. TRBV21-1 is a recognized pseudogene. This CDR3 comprises 17 residues. CDR3 sequence (DNA): TGTGCCAGCAGAAAAACCCCCGGAGGACAGGGGAATCAGCCCCAGCATTTT. Residues: CASRKTPGGQGNQPQHF.

The gene calls are TRBV7-2 and TRBJ2-2; maybe TRBD2 (6 bases). The germline gives CDR1 SGHTA, CDR2 FQGNSA. V was shortened by 1 base and J by 4 bases, with 7 bases between the two germline ends. The CDR3 runs to 14 residues. Written as DNA, the CDR3 is TGTGCCAGCAGCTTAGTCGGGGGCACCGGGGAGCTGTTTTTT. As protein: CASSLVGGTGELFF.

The V gene is TRBV5-1, the J gene TRBJ2-3; 8 nucleotides match TRBD1. The CDR3 has 14 amino acids. J was trimmed by 0 bases and V by 3 bases; bases with no gene match: 0. The V gene's germline CDR1 is SGHRS and CDR2 YFSETQ. This CDR3 is CASSWTGSTDTQYF. CDR3 nucleotide sequence: TGCGCCAGCAGCTGGACAGGGAGCACAGATACGCAGTATTTT.

The chain is built from TRBV7-2 and TRBJ1-5; 9 bases align to TRBD1. Germline V gives CDR1 SGHTA, CDR2 FQGNSA. The V gene end was trimmed by 5 bases and the J gene end by 6 bases; junction bases not matched to a gene: 8. The CDR3 is made up of 15 amino acids. In DNA, the CDR3 is TGTGCCAGCAGCGCCGGGACAGGGTTCGTTCAGCCCCAGCATTTT. It translates to CASSAGTGFVQPQHF.

CDR3 region: CATSRGGGEGNQPQHF. The CDR3 nucleotides read TGTGCCACCAGCAGGGGCGGGGGAGAGGGCAATCAGCCCCAGCATTTT. This chain connects TRBV15 to TRBJ1-5; TRBD1 might be the D (5 bases). CDR3 length: 16 residues. With 3 bases removed from V and 2 bases from J, the gap between germline ends came to 14 bases. From germline, CDR1 is LNHNV and CDR2 YYDKDF (reference sequence).

This clone was seen once. The chain couples TRBV5-6 to TRBJ2-3, with 7 bases that match TRBD2. The CDR3 is 19 amino acids. The V gene end was trimmed by 0 bases and the J gene end by 4 bases; junction bases not matched to a gene: 17. Germline lookup yields CDR1 SGHDT and CDR2 YYEEEE. CDR3 DNA sequence: TGTGCCAGCAGCTTGGTCGGACTAGTTATCCCTCGGGGGGCAGATACGCAGTATTTT. The encoded protein is CASSLVGLVIPRGADTQYF.

The genes are TRBV6-6 and TRBJ1-5, with D possibly TRBD1 on 5 matching bases. Trimming shortened V by 0 bases and J by 6 bases, and 12 bases separated the two germline ends. Germline values: CDR1 MNHNY, CDR2 SVGAGI (reference sequence). The CDR3 has 15 residues. The CDR3 reads CASSYSEGVPQPQHF. The CDR3 bases are TGTGCCAGCAGTTACTCGGAAGGGGTTCCTCAGCCCCAGCATTTT.

V gene TRBV2 combines with J gene TRBJ1-6; 8 nucleotides line up with TRBD1. The germline V gene has CDR1 SNHLY and CDR2 FYNNEI. The CDR3 totals 16 residues. Trimming took 8 bases from V and 1 from J; bases not matched to a gene: 7. The CDR3 protein is CASHRGGVSYNSPLHF. The CDR3 region has the DNA TGTGCCAGCCACAGGGGGGGAGTTTCCTATAATTCACCCCTCCACTTT.

This clone was detected only once. J is TRBJ1-3 and V is TRBV7-2; D is perhaps TRBD1 (5 bases). This CDR3 comprises 19 residues. Trimming cost V 5 bases and J 2 bases, with 25 bases left between them. From germline, CDR1 is SGHTA and CDR2 FQGNSA. CDR3 in amino acids: CASSQFHRFAIRPGNTIYF. For the CDR3, the DNA is TGTGCCAGCAGCCAGTTCCACAGGTTTGCTATCCGGCCTGGAAACACCATATATTTT.

The chain links TRBV7-2 to TRBJ1-3; perhaps TRBD1 as D (6 bases). Germline V CDR1 and CDR2: SGHTA, FQGNSA. Trimming left V 1 base short and J 2 bases short, with 12 bases between. The CDR3 sequence is 16 residues long. Written as DNA, the CDR3 is TGTGCCAGCAGCTTAGAGGGGGTGACGCCTGGAAACACCATATATTTT. Amino acid sequence: CASSLEGVTPGNTIYF.

The chain recombines TRBV10-1 with TRBJ2-7; the match to TRBD1 covers 10 bases. CDR3 length equals 15 residues. V was pared by 5 bases and J by 1 base, with 5 bases of the junction left unmatched. Germline V CDR1 and CDR2: WNHNN, SYGVQD (reference sequence). The CDR3: CASSPGTGASYEQYF. DNA of the CDR3: TGCGCCAGCAGTCCCGGGACAGGGGCTTCCTACGAGCAGTACTTC.